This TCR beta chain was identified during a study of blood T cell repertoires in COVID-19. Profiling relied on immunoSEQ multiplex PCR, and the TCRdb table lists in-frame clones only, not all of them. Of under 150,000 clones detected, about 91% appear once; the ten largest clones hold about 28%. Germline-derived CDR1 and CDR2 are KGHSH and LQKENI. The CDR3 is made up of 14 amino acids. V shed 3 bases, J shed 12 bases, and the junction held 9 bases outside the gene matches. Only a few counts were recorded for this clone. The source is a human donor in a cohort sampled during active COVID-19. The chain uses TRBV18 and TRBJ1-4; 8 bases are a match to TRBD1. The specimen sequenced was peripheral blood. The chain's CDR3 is CASSPFGQGVELFF. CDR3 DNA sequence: TGTGCCAGCTCACCCTTCGGACAGGGCGTCGAACTGTTTTTT.